This T cell receptor beta chain was identified in a study of Ad26.COV2.S vaccination and SARS-CoV-2 variants. Study information: In the study, Ad26.COV2.S was injected intramuscularly once, or twice 56 days apart. Study-level points and caveats: Vaccinees showed greater spike-specific TCR breadth than placebo recipients.

The method was immunoSEQ multiplex PCR; TCRdb's version includes in-frame clones alone and lacks a portion of them. The table lists about 400,000 clones, roughly 80% of them singletons, with approximately 7% in the top ten. As for treatment: some 20 received Ad26.COV2.S at low or high dose, single or two shots; 5 received placebo; per-sample allocation not given. Sampling occurred on day 63 after the first vaccine or placebo injection. The donor's status was that of an adult aged 18-55 years in Boston. Germline V gives CDR1 MNHEY, CDR2 SVGAGI. V was trimmed by 7 bases and J by 4 bases, leaving 10 bases between them. This CDR3 comprises 13 residues. Comments on this clone: Its antigen is unidentified.

J is TRBJ2-2 and V is TRBV6-5, with D perhaps matching TRBD2 (6 bases). The sample here was peripheral blood, taken in a trial of Ad26.COV2.S vaccine versus placebo. This TCR came from a person aged 18-65 years who received the Ad26.COV2.S COVID-19 vaccine or a placebo. The CDR3 bases are TGTGCCAGCAAGGGACTCCGCACCGGGGAGCTGTTTTTT. Translated, it gives CASKGLRTGELFF.